This is a list of T cell receptor beta chains from one sample in a study of blood T cell repertoires in COVID-19. Using immunoSEQ multiplex PCR, the repertoire was profiled, and TCRdb retains in-frame clones only, with some absent. The table shows some 220,000 clones, with approximately 82% occurring only once. Sequences were obtained from peripheral blood. These receptors all come from a man aged 50-60 years with active or convalescent COVID-19. The CDR3 runs from the conserved cysteine through the conserved F or W. Each record gives: D gene, V gene, clone size, J gene, CDR3 protein, CDR3 DNA. A D gene is named only where the DNA matches it firmly. The size field is filled for only some rows; it gives once, few, many or a size class.

>TRBD2|TRBV18|many|TRBJ2-7
CASNHWTSGRAANCEQYF
TGTGCCAGCAACCATTGGACTAGCGGGAGGGCCGCTAACTGCGAGCAGTACTTC
>-|TRBV5-1|-|TRBJ1-1
CASSLTHMNTEAFF
TGCGCCAGCAGCCTCACACACATGAACACTGAAGCTTTCTTT
>TRBD1|TRBV7-2|-|TRBJ2-5
CASSLAVRGETQYF
TGTGCCAGCAGCTTAGCGGTCAGGGGGGAGACCCAGTACTTC
>TRBD1|TRBV4-1|-|TRBJ2-6
CASSQAGQVSSGANVLTF
TGCGCCAGCAGCCAAGCGGGACAGGTGAGCTCTGGGGCCAACGTCCTGACTTTC
>-|TRBV27|-|TRBJ2-7
CASSPLHAGYEQYF
TGTGCCAGCAGTCCCCTCCATGCGGGCTACGAGCAGTACTTC
>-|TRBV19|-|TRBJ1-5
CASSMATGRDQPQHF
TGTGCCAGTAGTATGGCCACAGGGAGGGATCAGCCCCAGCATTTT
>-|TRBV7-2|-|TRBJ2-2
CASSGYTTGELFF
TGTGCCAGCAGCGGTTACACCACCGGGGAGCTGTTTTTT
>TRBD1|TRBV10-3|-|TRBJ1-1
CAISAQQGTDTEAFF
TGTGCCATCAGTGCCCAACAGGGGACGGACACTGAAGCTTTCTTT
>-|TRBV7-8|-|TRBJ2-5
CASSSLDRYQETQYF
TGTGCCAGCAGCTCCCTAGACAGGTACCAAGAGACCCAGTACTTC
>TRBD2|TRBV5-1|-|TRBJ2-1
CASSLGPTSAEGNEQFF
TGCGCCAGCAGCTTGGGTCCTACTAGCGCGGAAGGCAATGAGCAGTTCTTC
>TRBD1|TRBV10-3|-|TRBJ1-4
CAIGGQGGEKLFF
TGTGCCATCGGGGGACAGGGAGGCGAAAAACTGTTTTTT
>TRBD2|TRBV5-4|-|TRBJ2-1
CASSPDGLAGYEQFF
TGTGCCAGCAGTCCAGATGGACTAGCGGGATATGAGCAGTTCTTC
>TRBD1|TRBV10-3|-|TRBJ2-5
CAISGWTGDETQYF
TGTGCCATCAGTGGGTGGACAGGGGACGAGACCCAGTACTTC